Below, 27 T cell receptor beta chains from the same sample are listed, as sequenced in a study of STAT5B mutations in CD4+ large granular lymphocyte leukemia. Generated by immunoSEQ multiplex PCR, the TCRdb table keeps only in-frame clones and is missing some. This table has 20,000 or so clones, 65% to 85% appearing once. The sequencing sample was made of CD4+ T cells from blood buffy coats. The receptor set was obtained from a human donor in good health.

In this sample, this clone turned up once. V usage is TRBV6-1 and J usage is TRBJ1-4; tentative D call: TRBD1 (5 bases). Looked up from germline, CDR1 is MNHNS and CDR2 is SASEGT. V was pared by 6 bases and J by 2 bases, with 10 bases between. The CDR3 is 14 amino acids. CDR3 DNA: TGTGCCAGCAGAGCGGGGCATACTAATGAAAAACTGTTTTTT. The encoded protein is CASRAGHTNEKLFF.

This clone was detected only a few times. CDR3 residues: CATTGQGGSTDTQYF. DNA for the CDR3: TGTGCCACCACGGGTCAGGGGGGGAGCACAGATACGCAGTATTTT. The chain links TRBV15 to TRBJ2-3, with D perhaps TRBD1 or TRBD2 (7 bases each). Trimming took 7 bases from V and 0 from J, leaving 14 bases between them. CDR1 and CDR2 from the germline V gene are LNHNV and YYDKDF (reference sequence). The CDR3 extends over 15 amino acids.

CDR3 loop: CASFSGKRETQYF. In DNA, the CDR3 is TGTGCCAGCTTTTCGGGGAAGAGGGAGACCCAGTACTTC. J is TRBJ2-5 and V is TRBV7-4; weak D call: TRBD2 (5 bases). Trimming stripped 8 bases from V and 5 bases from J, with 15 bases between. From germline, CDR1 is SGHVT and CDR2 SQSDAQ. The CDR3 runs 13 residues. Full variable domain (outside the CDR3, taken from reference TRBV7-4 and TRBJ2-5): GAGVSQSPRYKVAKRGRDVALRCDSISGHVTLYWYRQTLGQGSEVLTYSQSDAQRDKSGRPSGRFSAERPERSVSTLKIQRTEQGDSAVYLCASFSGKRETQYFGPGTRLLVL.

The J gene is TRBJ2-7, the V gene TRBV19, with TRBD1 matching over 9 bases. In germline, CDR1 is LNHDA, CDR2 SQIVND (reference sequence). Trimming cost V 4 bases and J 5 bases; bases outside gene matches: 6. The CDR3 runs to 14 residues. The CDR3: CASSKGQGIHEQYF. As DNA, the CDR3 is TGTGCCAGTAGTAAAGGACAGGGGATCCACGAGCAGTACTTC.

This rearrangement joins TRBV29-1 to TRBJ2-1; 8 positions agree with TRBD2. The germline CDR1 and CDR2 sequences are SQVTM and ANQGSEA. The CDR3 runs 13 residues. The V segment lost 7 bases and the J segment 6 bases; nucleotides outside the gene matches: 8. DNA for the CDR3: TGCAGCGGCGGGACTAGGAGGTTCAATGAGCAGTTCTTC. Translated, it gives CSGGTRRFNEQFF.

The V gene is TRBV5-4, the J gene TRBJ2-5, with D possibly being TRBD1 (5 bases). The germline V gene encodes CDR1 SGHNT and CDR2 YYREEE (reference sequence). CDR3 length: 15 amino acids. Deletions cut 4 bases from V and 3 bases from J, with 16 bases between. For the CDR3, the DNA is TGTGCCAGCAGCCCCCAAGGGGTAATCGAAGAGACCCAGTACTTC. It specifies CASSPQGVIEETQYF.

The chain carries TRBV5-4 and TRBJ1-2; TRBD1 matches at 7 bases. Germline V gene data show CDR1 as SGHNT and CDR2 as YYREEE (reference sequence). This CDR3 has 15 residues. Trimming removed 3 bases from V and 8 bases from J; junction bases left unmatched: 13. CDR3 in DNA: TGTGCCAGCAGCTCACCCGGACAGGCAAAGGGAGGCTACACCTTC. Translating it yields CASSSPGQAKGGYTF.

The rearrangement links TRBV6-6 to TRBJ2-5, with a weak D call TRBD1 (6 bases). The CDR3 runs to 14 residues. Germline CDR1 MNHNY, CDR2 SVGAGI (reference sequence). Trimming took off 2 bases at V and 5 bases at J, with 12 bases between the two ends. CDR3 in DNA: TGTGCCAGCAGTTACGCTGCCCAGGGGGAGACCCAGTACTTC. Its translation is CASSYAAQGETQYF.

The CDR3 loop is CAWKWGATPDTQYF. The CDR3 DNA sequence: TGTGCCTGGAAATGGGGGGCTACCCCAGATACGCAGTATTTT. The chain links TRBV30 to TRBJ2-3; either TRBD1 or TRBD2 may fit D (6 bases each). Trimming removed 4 bases at V and 4 bases at J, with 15 bases between. Per the germline V gene, CDR1 is GTSNPN and CDR2 is SVGIG (reference sequence). The CDR3 totals 14 residues.

The V and J genes are TRBV19 and TRBJ1-5, with unresolved D. Germline CDR1 and CDR2: LNHDA and SQIVND (reference sequence). CDR3 length: 14 amino acids. Trimming removed 4 bases from V and 7 bases from J, with 14 bases in between. The CDR3 sequence: CASSNGELLQPQHF. CDR3 nucleotides: TGTGCCAGTAGTAACGGAGAATTGTTACAGCCCCAGCATTTT.

This chain connects TRBV4-1 to TRBJ2-7; 8 bases align to TRBD2. This CDR3 is built from 19 residues. Germline CDR1 MGHRA, CDR2 YSYEKL. The junction had 19 bases not matched to a gene; V was cut back by 2 bases and J by 4 bases. The CDR3 sequence is CASSQSPAHTSGSVYEQYF. The CDR3 coding sequence is TGCGCCAGCAGCCAAAGTCCGGCCCATACTAGCGGTTCGGTATACGAGCAGTACTTC.

The rearrangement links TRBV9 to TRBJ2-2, with D hard to call. The germline V gene encodes CDR1 SGDLS and CDR2 YYNGEE. The V end lost 2 bases, the J end lost 1 base, and 9 bases lay between the germline ends. This CDR3 contains 15 residues. The CDR3 reads CASSVRTGNTGELFF. CDR3 nucleotides: TGTGCCAGCAGCGTCAGGACGGGGAACACCGGGGAGCTGTTTTTT.

This chain uses TRBV18 with TRBJ1-1; 7 positions agree with TRBD1. The germline CDR1 and CDR2 sequences are KGHSH and LQKENI. The junction had 2 bases not matched to a gene; V was cut back by 6 bases and J by 1 base. This CDR3 is built from 13 residues. The CDR3 DNA follows: TGTGCCAGCTCCCAGGGGGAGAACACTGAAGCTTTCTTT. Its protein is CASSQGENTEAFF.

This clone was found a few times. The chain employs TRBV6-4 and TRBJ2-3; TRBD2 might be the D (5 bases). Germline CDR1 is MRHNA and CDR2 is SNTAGT. CDR3 length equals 14 residues. The germline V and J ends were trimmed by 3 bases and 1 base, with 8 bases remaining between them. CDR3 residues: CASSDGSGTDTQYF. Written as DNA, the CDR3 is TGTGCCAGCAGTGATGGTAGCGGCACAGATACGCAGTATTTT.

This clone was found once. The V call is TRBV30, the J call TRBJ2-7, with TRBD2 identical over 14 bases. CDR3 length: 17 amino acids. Germline CDR1 is GTSNPN and CDR2 is SVGIG (reference sequence). The junction had 10 bases not matched to a gene; V was cut back by 1 base and J by 5 bases. The CDR3 region is CAWSGSGTSGRVHEQYF. CDR3 coding DNA: TGTGCCTGGAGTGGGTCCGGGACTAGCGGGAGAGTCCACGAGCAGTACTTC. Complete variable domain (other parts from reference TRBV30 and TRBJ2-7): SQTIHQWPATLVQPVGSPLSLECTVEGTSNPNLYWYRQAAGRGLQLLFYSVGIGQISSEVPQNLSASRPQDRQFILSSKKLLLSDSGFYLCAWSGSGTSGRVHEQYFGPGTRLTVT.

V is TRBV18 and J is TRBJ1-5, with D maybe TRBD1 (5 bases). V lost 3 bases to trimming and J lost 16 bases, with 19 bases between them. This CDR3 is 13 amino acids long. Germline-derived CDR1 and CDR2 are KGHSH and LQKENI. For the CDR3, the DNA is TGTGCCAGCTCACCTGTAGAGGGGCCAGGGACCCATTTT. Translated: CASSPVEGPGTHF.

This rearrangement joins TRBV9 to TRBJ2-1; D ambiguous. The CDR3 loop spans 16 amino acids. CDR1 is SGDLS and CDR2 is YYNGEE in the germline V gene. Trimming pared 0 bases from V and 0 bases from J, leaving 10 bases between. The CDR3 DNA reads as TGTGCCAGCAGCGTAGGGCCGTTCCTCTCCTACAATGAGCAGTTCTTC. It is translated as CASSVGPFLSYNEQFF. The variable domain in full, completed from reference TRBV9 and TRBJ2-1, reads DSGVTQTPKHLITATGQRVTLRCSPRSGDLSVYWYQQSLDQGLQFLIQYYNGEERAKGNILERFSAQQFPDLHSELNLSSLELGDSALYFCASSVGPFLSYNEQFFGPGTRLTVL.

This chain joins TRBV29-1 and TRBJ1-1; a weak D match, TRBD1 (6 bases). This CDR3 has 12 amino acids. V was cut by 6 bases and J by 4 bases, with 12 bases left in between. Looked up from germline, CDR1 is SQVTM and CDR2 is ANQGSEA. The CDR3 bases are TGCAGCGTCCAAAAGGGGGTCACTGAAGCTTTCTTT. Translated, it gives CSVQKGVTEAFF.

V and J are TRBV5-6 and TRBJ1-1; the D gene is possibly TRBD1 (5 bases). The V end was cut by 1 base, the J end by 0 bases, with 13 bases between. Germline V CDR1 and CDR2: SGHDT, YYEEEE. The CDR3 length is 16 residues. CDR3 protein: CASSLRGVGLNTEAFF. The CDR3 DNA reads as TGTGCCAGCAGCTTGAGAGGGGTCGGACTGAACACTGAAGCTTTCTTT.

The V and J genes are TRBV4-1 and TRBJ2-7, with 7 bases lining up with TRBD2. In germline, CDR1 is MGHRA, CDR2 YSYEKL. The CDR3 is 17 residues long. V dropped 0 bases and J dropped 3; count of bases not matched to a gene: 11. The CDR3 sequence is CASSQDMLAVSSYEQYF. CDR3 nucleotide sequence: TGCGCCAGCAGCCAAGATATGCTAGCGGTATCAAGCTACGAGCAGTACTTC.

This clone was observed a single time. The chain joins TRBV2 to TRBJ2-7, with D unclear. V lost 2 bases and J lost 6, with 8 bases in between. CDR1 and CDR2 from the germline V gene are SNHLY and FYNNEI. This CDR3 comprises 12 residues. This chain's CDR3 is CASSESAFEQYF. The CDR3 nucleotides are TGTGCCAGCAGTGAATCGGCCTTCGAGCAGTACTTC.

The table lists this clone with a count of one. The chain links TRBV10-3 to TRBJ1-1; D perhaps matches TRBD1 (6 bases). Trimming removed 6 bases at V and 2 bases at J, with 13 bases between. In germline, CDR1 is ENHRY, CDR2 SYGVKD. The CDR3 runs to 14 residues. CDR3: CAIRQGQKNTEAFF. In nucleotides, the CDR3 is TGTGCCATCAGGCAAGGACAGAAAAACACTGAAGCTTTCTTT.

The chain uses TRBV4-1 and TRBJ1-3, with D hard to call. The V gene lost 0 bases and the J gene lost 4 bases, with 1 base spanning the gap. There are 12 residues in the CDR3. The germline CDR1 and CDR2 sequences are MGHRA and YSYEKL. The CDR3 sequence: CASSQEGNTIYF. CDR3 DNA: TGCGCCAGCAGCCAAGAAGGAAACACCATATATTTT.

The V gene is TRBV10-1, the J gene TRBJ2-1, with TRBD2 matching over 14 bases. The CDR3 totals 15 residues. Unmatched junction bases numbered 0, after V lost 2 bases and J lost 6 bases. CDR1 and CDR2 (germline): WNHNN, SYGVQD (reference sequence). The CDR3 reads CASSEGTSGSNEQFF. CDR3 sequence (DNA): TGCGCCAGCAGTGAGGGGACTAGCGGGAGCAATGAGCAGTTCTTC.

The CDR3 region is CASSIGDRRGEQYF. The CDR3 region has the DNA TGTGCCAGTAGTATAGGGGACAGGCGTGGCGAGCAGTACTTC. The chain uses TRBV19 and TRBJ2-7, with 8 nucleotides matching TRBD1. The V gene end was trimmed by 1 base and the J gene end by 6 bases; junction bases not matched to a gene: 5. CDR3 length: 14 amino acids. Germline V gives CDR1 LNHDA, CDR2 SQIVND (reference sequence).

This chain connects TRBV2 to TRBJ1-2, with D possibly being TRBD1 (5 bases). The CDR3 consists of 14 residues. The V gene's germline CDR1 is SNHLY and CDR2 FYNNEI. V dropped 5 bases and J dropped 2 bases, with 12 bases sitting between them. The CDR3: CASSQERGNYGYTF. For the CDR3, the DNA is TGTGCCAGCAGTCAGGAGCGGGGGAACTATGGCTACACCTTC.

The chain is built from TRBV10-2 and TRBJ1-5; 7 bases are shared with TRBD1. This CDR3 region has 15 residues. The germline gives CDR1 WSHSY, CDR2 SAAADI. The junction had 7 bases not matched to a gene; V was cut back by 6 bases and J by 2 bases. The CDR3 DNA sequence: TGCGCCAGCAGGTCGGACAGGTTGGGCAATCAGCCCCAGCATTTT. This translates into CASRSDRLGNQPQHF.